This TCR beta chain was captured in a study of chemoradiotherapy in HPV16-positive cancers. Findings of the study overall: HPV-responsive T-cell expansion during chemoradiotherapy was linked to improved recurrence-free survival in HPV16-positive patients. The functional HPV-specific definition rests on just two HPV16-positive patients. Candidate HPV-specific clones and E7-related TCR motifs grew in tumor during treatment.

In the case of this clone: Antigen unknown.

Germline values: CDR1 SGHVS, CDR2 FNYEAQ. V lost 5 bases and J 9 bases, leaving 11 bases between the germline ends. The CDR3 has 13 amino acids. TCRdb's table, derived via immunoSEQ multiplex PCR, lists solely in-frame clones and lacks some. The sample contains roughly 3,900 clones, around 90% of which appear only once. This chain connects TRBV7-6 to TRBJ1-6; no definite D call. Specimen: tumor tissue, collected from a patient who underwent chemoradiotherapy. The clonotype comes from a human donor with HPV-associated anogenital cancer. The CDR3 sequence is CASSPSRSSPLHF. CDR3 nucleotide sequence: TGTGCCAGCAGCCCAAGCCGGAGTTCACCCCTCCACTTT.